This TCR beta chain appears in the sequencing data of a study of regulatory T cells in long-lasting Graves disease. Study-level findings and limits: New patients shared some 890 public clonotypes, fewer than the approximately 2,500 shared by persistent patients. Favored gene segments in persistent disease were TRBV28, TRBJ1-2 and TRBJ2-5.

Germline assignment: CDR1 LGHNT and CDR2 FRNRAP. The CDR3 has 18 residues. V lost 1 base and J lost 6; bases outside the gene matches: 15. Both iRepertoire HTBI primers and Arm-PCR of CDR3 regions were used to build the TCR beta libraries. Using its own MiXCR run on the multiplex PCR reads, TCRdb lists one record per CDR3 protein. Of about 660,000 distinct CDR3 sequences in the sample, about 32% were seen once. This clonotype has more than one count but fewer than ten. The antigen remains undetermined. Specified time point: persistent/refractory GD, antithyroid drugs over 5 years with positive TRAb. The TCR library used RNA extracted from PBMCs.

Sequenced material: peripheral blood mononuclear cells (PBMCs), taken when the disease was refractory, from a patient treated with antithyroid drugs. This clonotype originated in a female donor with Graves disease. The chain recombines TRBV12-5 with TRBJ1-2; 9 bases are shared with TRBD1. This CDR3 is CASGLAPRDRVVADGYTF. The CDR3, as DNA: TGTGCTAGTGGTTTGGCCCCGCGGGACAGGGTGGTCGCTGATGGCTACACCTTC.